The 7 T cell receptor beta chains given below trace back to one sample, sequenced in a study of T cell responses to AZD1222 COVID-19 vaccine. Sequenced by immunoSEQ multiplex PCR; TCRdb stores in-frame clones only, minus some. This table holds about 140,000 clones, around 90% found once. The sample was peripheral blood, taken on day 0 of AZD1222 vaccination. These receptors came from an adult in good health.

The CDR3 is CASSLFFRGQGNTGELFF. CDR3 DNA sequence: TGTGCCAGCAGTTTATTTTTTCGTGGGCAGGGGAACACCGGGGAGCTGTTTTTT. The V gene is TRBV27, the J gene TRBJ2-2; a possible D gene is TRBD1 (5 bases). Deletions cut 1 base from V and 1 base from J, with 16 bases between. Germline CDR1 MNHEY, CDR2 SMNVEV (reference sequence). CDR3 length: 18 amino acids.

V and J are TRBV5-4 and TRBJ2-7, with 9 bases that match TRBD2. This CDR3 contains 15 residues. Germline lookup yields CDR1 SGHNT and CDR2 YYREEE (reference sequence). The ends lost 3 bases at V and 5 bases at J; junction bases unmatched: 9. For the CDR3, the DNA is TGTGCCAGCAGCTGGATTAGCGGGAGTCGGAACGAGCAGTACTTC. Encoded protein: CASSWISGSRNEQYF.

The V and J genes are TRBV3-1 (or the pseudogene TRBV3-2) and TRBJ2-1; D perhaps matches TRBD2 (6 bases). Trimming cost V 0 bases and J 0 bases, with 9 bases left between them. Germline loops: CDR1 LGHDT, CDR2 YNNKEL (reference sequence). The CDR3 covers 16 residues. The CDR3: CASSQDLGGSYNEQFF. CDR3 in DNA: TGTGCCAGCAGCCAAGATTTGGGGGGCTCCTACAATGAGCAGTTCTTC.

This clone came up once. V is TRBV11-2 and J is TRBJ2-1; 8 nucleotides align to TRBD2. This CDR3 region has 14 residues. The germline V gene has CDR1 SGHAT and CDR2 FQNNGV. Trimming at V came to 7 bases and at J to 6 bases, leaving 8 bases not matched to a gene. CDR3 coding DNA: TGTGCCAGCACCTCTAATAGCGGGATCAATGAGCAGTTCTTC. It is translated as CASTSNSGINEQFF.

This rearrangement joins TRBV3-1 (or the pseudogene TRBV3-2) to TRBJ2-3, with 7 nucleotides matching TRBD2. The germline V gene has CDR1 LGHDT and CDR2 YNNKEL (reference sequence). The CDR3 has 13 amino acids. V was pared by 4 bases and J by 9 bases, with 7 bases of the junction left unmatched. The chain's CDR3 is CASSLQRLATQYF. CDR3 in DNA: TGTGCCAGCAGCCTCCAAAGACTAGCCACGCAGTATTTT.

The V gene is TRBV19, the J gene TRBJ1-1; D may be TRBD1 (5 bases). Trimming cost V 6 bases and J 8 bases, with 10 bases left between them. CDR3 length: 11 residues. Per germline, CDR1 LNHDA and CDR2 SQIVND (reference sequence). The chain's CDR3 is CASRGDFEAFF. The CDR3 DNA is TGTGCCAGTAGGGGGGATTTCGAAGCTTTCTTT. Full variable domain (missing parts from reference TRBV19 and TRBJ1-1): DGGITQSPKYLFRKEGQNVTLSCEQNLNHDAMYWYRQDPGQGLRLIYYSQIVNDFQKGDIAEGYSVSREKKESFPLTVTSAQKNPTAFYLCASRGDFEAFFGQGTRLTVV.

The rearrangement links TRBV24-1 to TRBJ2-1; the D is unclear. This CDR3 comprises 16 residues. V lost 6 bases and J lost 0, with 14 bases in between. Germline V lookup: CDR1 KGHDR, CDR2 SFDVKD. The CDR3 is CATSRRSWPSYNEQFF. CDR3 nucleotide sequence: TGTGCCACCAGTCGCCGATCTTGGCCCTCCTACAATGAGCAGTTCTTC.